This T cell receptor (beta chain) was profiled in a study of response to subunit inactivated influenza vaccine. This clonotype was counted ten times or more. As yet, its antigen is unknown. The germline V and J ends were trimmed by 5 bases and 7 bases, with 16 bases remaining between them. Looked up from germline, CDR1 is MDHEN and CDR2 is SYDVKM. This CDR3 has 14 residues. Via MiXCR, TCRdb re-called the RT-PCR reads, giving one row per CDR3 protein. In the table there are approximately 730,000 distinct CDR3 sequences, about 15% of which are singletons. Study-level points and caveats: New T cells are recruited in small numbers by each seasonal influenza vaccination, according to the authors' suggestion.

The clonotype comes from a man between 50 and 59 years old who received an inactivated influenza vaccine. This material consisted of PBMCs from blood, taken about 14 days before vaccination. This rearrangement joins TRBV28 to TRBJ2-3; D is possibly TRBD1 or TRBD2 (5 bases each). In nucleotides, the CDR3 is TGTGCCAGCAGTCCCGGGACCCTTCCCCATACGCAGTATTTT. The encoded protein is CASSPGTLPHTQYF.